Included here is one T cell receptor (beta chain) sequence, with context. Its antigen is as yet unknown. Treatment noted: around 19 received Ad26.COV2.S at low or high dose, single or two shots; 5 received placebo; per-sample allocation not given. Day 63 after the first injection of vaccine or placebo was the sampling time. Ad26 vector vaccine expressed Wuhan-strain SARS-CoV-2 spike. V lost 3 bases, J lost 4 bases, and 7 bases stayed unmatched. The CDR3 covers 16 residues. The germline gives CDR1 SGHVS, CDR2 FNYEAQ. This sample is drawn from a study of Ad26.COV2.S vaccination and SARS-CoV-2 variants. Looking at the study overall: The Ad26.COV2.S arm of the COV1001 trial was where the donor was placed. Study-level findings and limits: Estimates derived from TCR breadth and depth analyses may have underestimated total T cell responses. Measurement of non-spike TCR breadth gave similar results in vaccine and placebo recipients.

TCRdb keeps only in-frame clones here, not all; method: immunoSEQ multiplex PCR. The sample shows a few hundred thousand clones, roughly 91% of them seen only once. This specimen was peripheral blood, taken in a trial of Ad26.COV2.S vaccine versus placebo. The sequence came from a person between 18 and 59 years old who received the Ad26.COV2.S COVID-19 vaccine or a placebo. The chain carries TRBV7-6 and TRBJ1-1; 11 positions agree with TRBD1. The CDR3 DNA sequence: TGTGCCAGCAGCTTCGGACAGGGGGCGATGGTCACTGAAGCTTTCTTT. This encodes CASSFGQGAMVTEAFF.